Below, 23 T cell receptor beta chains from the same sample are listed, as sequenced in a study of cytomegalovirus exposure and HLA in healthy donors. PCR involved 60 Vbeta and 13 Jbeta primers. Repertoires were generated with immunoSEQ multiplex PCR, while TCRdb's copy carries only in-frame clones and drops some. The sample holds about 120,000 clones, approximately 80% seen once. The specimen sequenced was PBMCs. Receptor source: a female donor in good health and CMV-seronegative.

J is TRBJ1-3 and V is TRBV30; TRBD1 aligns across 9 bases. Germline-derived CDR1 and CDR2 are GTSNPN and SVGIG (reference sequence). V was clipped by 8 bases and J by 2 bases; unmatched bases: 7. The CDR3 is made up of 14 amino acids. The CDR3 sequence is CAGGTGTPGNTIYF. CDR3 in DNA: TGTGCCGGAGGGACAGGGACTCCTGGAAACACCATATATTTT.

This clone was seen a few times. The chain links TRBV7-9 to TRBJ1-4, with unresolved D. V lost 1 base, J lost 3 bases, and 6 bases lay in between. CDR1 and CDR2 (germline): SEHNR, FQNEAQ (reference sequence). The CDR3 runs to 14 residues. CDR3: CASSLGSANEKLFF. Written as DNA, the CDR3 is TGTGCCAGCAGCTTAGGATCGGCTAATGAAAAACTGTTTTTT.

The chain is built from TRBV14 and TRBJ2-5; D is possibly TRBD2 (5 bases). Germline lookup yields CDR1 SGHDN and CDR2 FVKESK. The germline V and J ends were trimmed by 1 base and 4 bases, with 16 bases remaining between them. The CDR3 length is 16 residues. The CDR3 DNA follows: TGTGCCAGCAGCCAAGGGACTGGGATTGGGCTAGAGACCCAGTACTTC. Translating gives CASSQGTGIGLETQYF. The full variable domain, with the rest looked up from reference TRBV14 and TRBJ2-5, is EAGVTQFPSHSVIEKGQTVTLRCDPISGHDNLYWYRRVMGKEIKFLLHFVKESKQDESGMPNNRFLAERTGGTYSTLKVQPAELEDSGVYFCASSQGTGIGLETQYFGPGTRLLVL.

The rearrangement joins TRBV19 to TRBJ2-5, with 7 nucleotides matching TRBD1. This CDR3 has 14 amino acids. The germline V gene encodes CDR1 LNHDA and CDR2 SQIVND (reference sequence). J was trimmed by 5 bases and V by 3 bases; bases with no gene match: 6. CDR3 nucleotide sequence: TGTGCCAGTAGTATTACAGGGGTGGGGGAGACCCAGTACTTC. It encodes CASSITGVGETQYF.

V usage is TRBV6-5 and J usage is TRBJ2-5; no reliable D call. Per the germline V gene, CDR1 is MNHEY and CDR2 is SVGAGI. The V end lost 0 bases, the J end lost 5 bases, and 16 bases lay between the germline ends. This CDR3 has 16 amino acids. The CDR3 nucleotides read TGTGCCAGCAGTTACTCGAATCCCCCTAGAGACGAGACCCAGTACTTC. Protein sequence: CASSYSNPPRDETQYF.

The chain carries TRBV6-1 and TRBJ1-1; 8 nucleotides match TRBD1. This CDR3 has 15 residues. CDR1 MNHNS and CDR2 SASEGT come from the germline V gene. With 6 bases clipped from V and 6 bases from J, the junction kept 12 bases outside the gene matches. The CDR3 DNA sequence: TGTGCCAGCAGGATGACAGGGGTTGGTGGCTCTGAAGCTTTCTTT. It encodes CASRMTGVGGSEAFF.

On this clone: Additional DNA sequences in this sample encode the identical CDR3. The V and J genes are TRBV5-1 and TRBJ2-3; D is uncertain. The CDR3 is made up of 13 amino acids. Germline V gene lookup returns CDR1 SGHRS and CDR2 YFSETQ. Trimming took 4 bases from V and 1 from J, leaving 7 bases between them. The CDR3 loop reads CASSPSGTDTQYF. CDR3 DNA sequence: TGCGCCAGCAGCCCCTCAGGCACAGATACGCAGTATTTT.

The chain couples TRBV6-5 to TRBJ2-1; TRBD1 is a possible D gene (6 bases). CDR3 length: 14 residues. Germline CDR1 is MNHEY and CDR2 is SVGAGI. V lost 2 bases, J lost 9 bases, and 14 bases lay in between. The CDR3 sequence: CASSYQGPWGEQFF. The CDR3 DNA is TGTGCCAGCAGTTACCAGGGGCCCTGGGGTGAGCAGTTCTTC.

The chain uses TRBV5-4 and TRBJ1-2, with TRBD1 matching over 9 bases. After removal of 4 bases from V and 7 bases from J, the junction contained 8 bases not matched to a gene. Germline lookup yields CDR1 SGHNT and CDR2 YYREEE (reference sequence). The length of the CDR3 is 14 residues. CDR3 sequence: CASSKRGQGGGYTF. The CDR3 nucleotides are TGTGCCAGCAGCAAGAGGGGACAGGGCGGTGGCTACACCTTC.

The rearrangement uses TRBV7-2 and TRBJ1-1, with 10 bases identical to TRBD1. This CDR3 is 17 amino acids long. Germline CDR1 is SGHTA and CDR2 is FQGNSA. V gave up 10 bases and J gave up 0 bases; unmatched junction bases: 14. CDR3 region: CATRPGQGSSMNTEAFF. CDR3 nucleotides: TGTGCCACCCGACCGGGACAGGGGTCCTCTATGAACACTGAAGCTTTCTTT.

J is TRBJ1-1 and V is TRBV11-2; D unresolved. V lost 3 bases to trimming and J lost 4 bases, with 6 bases between them. Germline lookup yields CDR1 SGHAT and CDR2 FQNNGV. The CDR3 is 12 amino acids. The CDR3 reads CASSFRVTEAFF. CDR3 in DNA: TGTGCCAGCAGCTTTCGTGTCACTGAAGCTTTCTTT.

This chain uses TRBV30 with TRBJ1-1; 7 bases are shared with TRBD1. The trim removed 2 bases at V and 6 bases at J, leaving 6 bases unmatched. The germline CDR1 and CDR2 sequences are GTSNPN and SVGIG (reference sequence). This CDR3 is 13 amino acids long. This chain's CDR3 is CAWSSGTGAEAFF. CDR3 DNA sequence: TGTGCCTGGAGTTCCGGAACAGGGGCTGAAGCTTTCTTT.

V and J are TRBV30 and TRBJ1-3; 7 bases agree with TRBD1. The junction had 9 bases not matched to a gene; V was cut back by 0 bases and J by 4 bases. The germline CDR1 and CDR2 sequences are GTSNPN and SVGIG (reference sequence). This CDR3 is 16 amino acids long. The CDR3 sequence: CAWSVHQGVVGNTIYF. As DNA, the CDR3 is TGTGCCTGGAGTGTTCATCAGGGGGTTGTCGGAAACACCATATATTTT.

V usage is TRBV5-1 and J usage is TRBJ2-2; 9 positions agree with TRBD1. V trimming: 2 bases; J trimming: 7 bases; junction bases outside the gene matches: 3. Germline V gives CDR1 SGHRS, CDR2 YFSETQ. The CDR3 is 14 residues long. In nucleotides, the CDR3 is TGCGCCAGCAGCTTTACAGGGGGCAACGGGGAGCTGTTTTTT. The encoded protein is CASSFTGGNGELFF. Together with reference TRBV5-1 and TRBJ2-2, the CDR3 gives the full variable domain: KAGVTQTPRYLIKTRGQQVTLSCSPISGHRSVSWYQQTPGQGLQFLFEYFSETQRNKGNFPGRFSGRQFSNSRSEMNVSTLELGDSALYLCASSFTGGNGELFFGEGSRLTVL.

The genes are TRBV19 and TRBJ1-4; a weak D match, TRBD1 (6 bases). V lost 5 bases, J lost 7 bases, and 11 bases lay in between. The CDR3 runs 13 residues. Germline CDR1 is LNHDA and CDR2 is SQIVND (reference sequence). CDR3 sequence: CASSLQGGEKLFF. Written as DNA, the CDR3 is TGTGCCAGTAGTTTACAGGGTGGTGAAAAACTGTTTTTT.

This clone was counted a single time. The chain couples TRBV5-4 to TRBJ1-1; tentatively, D is TRBD1 (6 bases). The CDR3 runs to 13 residues. Trimming cost V 3 bases and J 7 bases, with 13 bases left between them. Germline values: CDR1 SGHNT, CDR2 YYREEE (reference sequence). CDR3: CASSSRDNYEAFF. The DNA of the CDR3 is TGTGCCAGCAGCTCTCGGGACAACTATGAAGCTTTCTTT.

The sample holds a few counts of this clone. A read error may account for a junction end that differs from germline. The CDR3 DNA reads TGCGCTCGGGGATCCTACAATGAGCAGTTCTTC. Translated: CARGSYNEQFF. The J gene is TRBJ2-1, the V gene TRBV30, with D maybe TRBD2 (5 bases). The CDR3 covers 11 residues. Germline V CDR1 and CDR2: GTSNPN, SVGIG (reference sequence). Complete variable domain (other parts from reference TRBV30 and TRBJ2-1): SQTIHQWPATLVQPVGSPLSLECTVEGTSNPNLYWYRQAAGRGLQLLFYSVGIGQISSEVPQNLSASRPQDRQFILSSKKLLLSDSGFYLCARGSYNEQFFGPGTRLTVL.

This clone showed up just a few times. The chain uses TRBV2 and TRBJ2-3, with TRBD1 matching over 8 bases. After removal of 6 bases from V and 4 bases from J, the junction contained 6 bases not matched to a gene. The germline CDR1 and CDR2 sequences are SNHLY and FYNNEI. The CDR3 has 14 amino acids. Written as DNA, the CDR3 is TGTGCCAGCAGCCCGGGACAGGCGGCAGATACGCAGTATTTT. It specifies CASSPGQAADTQYF.

This chain connects TRBV5-1 to TRBJ2-1; D possibly corresponds to TRBD1 (5 bases). The CDR3 is 14 residues long. The germline gives CDR1 SGHRS, CDR2 YFSETQ. Trimming removed 0 bases from V and 9 bases from J, with 13 bases in between. CDR3 sequence (DNA): TGCGCCAGCAGCTTGGTAGCAGGGTTCGGTGAGCAGTTCTTC. Protein sequence: CASSLVAGFGEQFF. The full variable domain, rest sourced from reference TRBV5-1 and TRBJ2-1, is KAGVTQTPRYLIKTRGQQVTLSCSPISGHRSVSWYQQTPGQGLQFLFEYFSETQRNKGNFPGRFSGRQFSNSRSEMNVSTLELGDSALYLCASSLVAGFGEQFFGPGTRLTVL.

The V and J genes are TRBV11-2 and TRBJ2-1; TRBD2 might be the D (5 bases). The germline gives CDR1 SGHAT, CDR2 FQNNGV. CDR3 length: 16 amino acids. Deletions cut 1 base from V and 7 bases from J, with 17 bases between. The chain's CDR3 is CASSLAPEGRHNEQFF. The CDR3 region has the DNA TGTGCCAGCAGCTTAGCCCCTGAGGGCCGTCATAATGAGCAGTTCTTC. Based on the CDR3 plus reference TRBV11-2 and TRBJ2-1, the full variable domain is EAGVAQSPRYKIIEKRQSVAFWCNPISGHATLYWYQQILGQGPKLLIQFQNNGVVDDSQLPKDRFSAERLKGVDSTLKIQPAKLEDSAVYLCASSLAPEGRHNEQFFGPGTRLTVL.

The V call is TRBV5-1, the J call TRBJ2-7; D is unclear. V gave up 1 base and J gave up 6 bases, with 8 bases separating them. The CDR3 spans 12 residues. Germline CDR1 reads SGHRS; CDR2 reads YFSETQ. CDR3 in DNA: TGCGCCAGCAGCTTGTCTCGCGCCGAGCAGTACTTC. Amino acid sequence: CASSLSRAEQYF.

The V and J genes are TRBV7-2 and TRBJ1-2, with D possibly matching TRBD1 (6 bases). Germline V gene data show CDR1 as SGHTA and CDR2 as FQGNSA. This CDR3 is 15 amino acids long. V was shortened by 8 bases and J by 0 bases, with 16 bases between the two germline ends. The CDR3 DNA reads as TGTGCCAGCCAAAACAGGGACATCTCTAACTATGGCTACACCTTC. Its protein is CASQNRDISNYGYTF.

The genes are TRBV4-1 and TRBJ1-1; no clear D. Between the trimmed V and J ends, which lost 3 bases and 8 bases, there was a span of 10 bases. Germline V gives CDR1 MGHRA, CDR2 YSYEKL. The CDR3 runs to 12 residues. The CDR3 loop reads CASSQPGLEAFF. The CDR3 DNA reads as TGCGCCAGCAGCCAGCCCGGACTGGAAGCTTTCTTT.